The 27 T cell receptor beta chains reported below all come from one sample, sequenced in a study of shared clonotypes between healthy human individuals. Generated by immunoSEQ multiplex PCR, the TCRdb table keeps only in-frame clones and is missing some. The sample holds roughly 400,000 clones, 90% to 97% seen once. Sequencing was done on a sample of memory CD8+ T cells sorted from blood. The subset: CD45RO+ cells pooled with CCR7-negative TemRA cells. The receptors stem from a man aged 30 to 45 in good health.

CDR3 nucleotides: TGTGCCAGTAGTCGATTAAGGCCCACAGATACGCAGTATTTT. Its translation is CASSRLRPTDTQYF. The V gene is TRBV19, the J gene TRBJ2-3; no clear D. CDR3 size: 14 residues. V was clipped by 5 bases and J by 2 bases, with 11 bases between them. The germline CDR1 and CDR2 sequences are LNHDA and SQIVND (reference sequence).

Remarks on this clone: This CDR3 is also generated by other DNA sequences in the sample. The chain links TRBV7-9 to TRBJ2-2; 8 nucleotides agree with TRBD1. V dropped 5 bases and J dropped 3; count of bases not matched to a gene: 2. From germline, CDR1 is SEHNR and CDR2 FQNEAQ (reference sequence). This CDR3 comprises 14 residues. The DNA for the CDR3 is TGTGCCAGCAGCCTGGACAGGGACACCGGGGAGCTGTTTTTT. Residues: CASSLDRDTGELFF.

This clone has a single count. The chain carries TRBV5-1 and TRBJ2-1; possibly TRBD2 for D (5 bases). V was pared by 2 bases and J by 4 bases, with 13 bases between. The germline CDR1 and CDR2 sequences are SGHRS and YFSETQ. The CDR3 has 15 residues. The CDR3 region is CASSLRGAEYNEQFF. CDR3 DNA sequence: TGCGCCAGCAGCTTACGGGGAGCGGAATACAATGAGCAGTTCTTC.

In nucleotides, the CDR3 is TGTGCCAGCAGAAGACCGGGACAGGGATACGAGCAGTACTTC. Its translation: CASRRPGQGYEQYF. V is TRBV5-5 and J is TRBJ2-7; 9 nucleotides match TRBD1. J lost 4 bases, V lost 5 bases, and 7 bases had no gene match. Germline loops: CDR1 SGHKS, CDR2 YYEKEE (reference sequence). The CDR3 is 14 residues long.

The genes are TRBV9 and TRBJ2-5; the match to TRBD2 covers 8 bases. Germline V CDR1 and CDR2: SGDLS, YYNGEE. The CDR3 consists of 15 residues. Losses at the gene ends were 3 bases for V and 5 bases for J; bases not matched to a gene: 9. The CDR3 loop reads CASSASPGLVETQYF. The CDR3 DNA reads TGTGCCAGCAGCGCGTCCCCGGGACTAGTGGAGACCCAGTACTTC.

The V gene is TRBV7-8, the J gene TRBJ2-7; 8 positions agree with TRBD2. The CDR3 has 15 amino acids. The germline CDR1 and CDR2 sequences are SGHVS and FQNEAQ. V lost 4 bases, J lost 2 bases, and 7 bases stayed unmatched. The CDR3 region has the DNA TGTGCCAGCAGCTCCTGGACTAGCTCAGCCTACGAGCAGTACTTC. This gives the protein CASSSWTSSAYEQYF.

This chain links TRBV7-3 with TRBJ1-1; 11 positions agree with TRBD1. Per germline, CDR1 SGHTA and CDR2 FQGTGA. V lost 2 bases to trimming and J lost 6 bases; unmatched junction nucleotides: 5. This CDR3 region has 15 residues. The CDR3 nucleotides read TGTGCCAGCAGCTTAGGCCGGGGACAGGGGGCTGAAGCTTTCTTT. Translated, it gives CASSLGRGQGAEAFF.

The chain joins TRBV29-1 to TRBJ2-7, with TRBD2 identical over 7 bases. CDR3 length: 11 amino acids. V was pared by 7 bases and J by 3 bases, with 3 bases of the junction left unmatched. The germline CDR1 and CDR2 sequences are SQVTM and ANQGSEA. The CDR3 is CSGGGDYEQYF. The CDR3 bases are TGCAGCGGGGGAGGGGACTACGAGCAGTACTTC.

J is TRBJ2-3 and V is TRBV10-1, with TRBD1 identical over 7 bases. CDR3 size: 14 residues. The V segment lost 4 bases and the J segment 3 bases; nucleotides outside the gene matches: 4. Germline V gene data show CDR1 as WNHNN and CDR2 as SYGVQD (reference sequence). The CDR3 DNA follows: TGCGCCAGCAGTGTTGGCAGGGGGACAGATACGCAGTATTTT. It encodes CASSVGRGTDTQYF.

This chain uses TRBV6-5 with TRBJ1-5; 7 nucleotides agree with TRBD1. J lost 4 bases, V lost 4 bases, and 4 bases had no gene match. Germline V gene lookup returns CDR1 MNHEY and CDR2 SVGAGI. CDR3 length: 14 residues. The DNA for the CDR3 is TGTGCCAGCAGTTCTCGACAGGGAAATCAGCCCCAGCATTTT. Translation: CASSSRQGNQPQHF.

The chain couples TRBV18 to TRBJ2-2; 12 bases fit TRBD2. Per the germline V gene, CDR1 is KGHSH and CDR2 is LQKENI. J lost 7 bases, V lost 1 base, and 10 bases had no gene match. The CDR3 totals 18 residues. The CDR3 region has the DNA TGTGCCAGCTCACCACGACTAGCGGGAGCCTACGATTTCGGGGAGCTGTTTTTT. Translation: CASSPRLAGAYDFGELFF.

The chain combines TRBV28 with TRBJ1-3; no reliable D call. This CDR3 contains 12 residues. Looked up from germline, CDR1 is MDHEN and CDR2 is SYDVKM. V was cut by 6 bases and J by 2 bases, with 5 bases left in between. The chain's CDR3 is CASRVTGNTIYF. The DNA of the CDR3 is TGTGCCAGCAGGGTGACTGGAAACACCATATATTTT.

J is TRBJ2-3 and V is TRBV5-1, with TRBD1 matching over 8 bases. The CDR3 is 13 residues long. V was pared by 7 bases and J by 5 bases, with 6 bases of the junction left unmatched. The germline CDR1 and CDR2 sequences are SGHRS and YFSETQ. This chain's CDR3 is CASGQGSIDTQYF. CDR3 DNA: TGCGCCAGCGGACAGGGCTCGATAGATACGCAGTATTTT.

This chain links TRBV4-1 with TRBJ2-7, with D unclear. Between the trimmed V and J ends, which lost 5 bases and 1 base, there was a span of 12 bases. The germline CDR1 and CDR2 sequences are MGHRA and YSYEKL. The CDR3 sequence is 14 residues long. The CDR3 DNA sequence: TGCGCCAGCAGCAGACAAGAACTTTCCTACGAGCAGTACTTC. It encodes CASSRQELSYEQYF.

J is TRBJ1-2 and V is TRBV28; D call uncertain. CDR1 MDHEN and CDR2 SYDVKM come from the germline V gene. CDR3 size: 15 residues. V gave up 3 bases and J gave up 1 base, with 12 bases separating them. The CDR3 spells CASSFLERNNYGYTF. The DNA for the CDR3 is TGTGCCAGCAGTTTTCTAGAACGGAATAACTATGGCTACACCTTC.

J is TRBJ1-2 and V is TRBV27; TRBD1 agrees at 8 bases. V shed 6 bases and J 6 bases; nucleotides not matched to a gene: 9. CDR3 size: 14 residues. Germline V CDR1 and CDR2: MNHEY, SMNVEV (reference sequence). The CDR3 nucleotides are TGTGCCAGCAGGAGAGGGGACAGGTGGGATGGCTACACCTTC. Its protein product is CASRRGDRWDGYTF.

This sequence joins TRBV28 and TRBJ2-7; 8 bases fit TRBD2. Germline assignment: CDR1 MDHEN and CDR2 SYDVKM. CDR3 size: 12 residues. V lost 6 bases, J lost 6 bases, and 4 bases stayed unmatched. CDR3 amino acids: CASSVAGGEQYF. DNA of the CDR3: TGTGCCAGCAGCGTGGCGGGGGGCGAGCAGTACTTC.

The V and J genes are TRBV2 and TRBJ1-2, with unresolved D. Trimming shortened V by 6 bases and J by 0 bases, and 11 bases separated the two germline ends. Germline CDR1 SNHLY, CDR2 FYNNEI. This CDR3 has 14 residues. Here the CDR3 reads CASRPAGPNYGYTF. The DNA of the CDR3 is TGTGCCAGCAGGCCGGCAGGCCCTAACTATGGCTACACCTTC.

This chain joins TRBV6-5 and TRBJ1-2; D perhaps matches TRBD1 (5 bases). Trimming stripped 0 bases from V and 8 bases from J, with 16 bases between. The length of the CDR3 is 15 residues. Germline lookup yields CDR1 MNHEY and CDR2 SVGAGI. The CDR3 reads CASSYSITGARGYTF. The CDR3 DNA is TGTGCCAGCAGTTACTCGATAACCGGGGCGAGAGGCTACACCTTC.

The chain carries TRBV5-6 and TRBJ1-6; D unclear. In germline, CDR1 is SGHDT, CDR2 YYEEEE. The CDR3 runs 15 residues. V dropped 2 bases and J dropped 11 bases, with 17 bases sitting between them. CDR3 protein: CASSFRSPTSTPLHF. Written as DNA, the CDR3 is TGTGCCAGCAGCTTCAGGAGCCCCACCTCAACACCCCTCCACTTT.

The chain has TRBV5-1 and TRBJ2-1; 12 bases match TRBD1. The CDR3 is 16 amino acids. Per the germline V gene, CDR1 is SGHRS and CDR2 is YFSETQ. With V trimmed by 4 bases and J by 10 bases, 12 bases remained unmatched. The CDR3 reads CASSPSPGQGAGEQFF. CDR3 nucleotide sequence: TGCGCCAGCAGCCCCTCGCCGGGACAGGGGGCGGGAGAGCAGTTCTTC.

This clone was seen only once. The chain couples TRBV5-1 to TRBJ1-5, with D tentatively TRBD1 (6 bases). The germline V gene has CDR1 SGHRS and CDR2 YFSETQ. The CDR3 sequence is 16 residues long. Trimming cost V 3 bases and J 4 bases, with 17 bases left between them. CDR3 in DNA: TGCGCCAGCAGCTCCCTTCCTGGACAGCCAAATCAGCCCCAGCATTTT. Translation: CASSSLPGQPNQPQHF.

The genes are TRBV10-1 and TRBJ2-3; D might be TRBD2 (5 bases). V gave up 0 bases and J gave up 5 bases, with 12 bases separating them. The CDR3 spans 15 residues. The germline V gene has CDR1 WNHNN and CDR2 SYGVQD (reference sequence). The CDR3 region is CASSESLSREDTQYF. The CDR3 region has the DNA TGCGCCAGCAGTGAGTCATTGTCCCGGGAAGATACGCAGTATTTT.

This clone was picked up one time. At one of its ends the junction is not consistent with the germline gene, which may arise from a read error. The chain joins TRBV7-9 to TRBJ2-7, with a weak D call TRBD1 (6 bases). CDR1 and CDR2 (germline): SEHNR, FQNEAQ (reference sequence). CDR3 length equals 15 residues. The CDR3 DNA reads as TGTGCCAGCAGCTCAAGTTACAGGGTCTCCCACGAGCAGTACTTC. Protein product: CASSSSYRVSHEQYF. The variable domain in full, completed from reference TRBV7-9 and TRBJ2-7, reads DTGVSQNPRHKITKRGQNVTFRCDPISEHNRLYWYRQTLGQGPEFLTYFQNEAQLEKSRLLSDRFSAERPKGSFSTLEIQRTEQGDSAMYLCASSSSYRVSHEQYFGPGTRLTVT.

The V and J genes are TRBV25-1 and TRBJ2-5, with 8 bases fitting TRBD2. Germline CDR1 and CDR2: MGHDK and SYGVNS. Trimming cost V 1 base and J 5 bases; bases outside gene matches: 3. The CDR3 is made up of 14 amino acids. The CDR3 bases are TGTGCCAGCAGTGAATCCGCTAGCGGGGAGACCCAGTACTTC. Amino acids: CASSESASGETQYF.

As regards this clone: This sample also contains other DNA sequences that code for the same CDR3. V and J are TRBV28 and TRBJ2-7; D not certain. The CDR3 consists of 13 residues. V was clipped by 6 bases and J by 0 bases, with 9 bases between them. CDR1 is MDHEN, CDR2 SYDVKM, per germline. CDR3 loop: CASRRSSSYEQYF. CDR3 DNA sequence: TGTGCCAGCAGACGGTCTAGCTCCTACGAGCAGTACTTC.

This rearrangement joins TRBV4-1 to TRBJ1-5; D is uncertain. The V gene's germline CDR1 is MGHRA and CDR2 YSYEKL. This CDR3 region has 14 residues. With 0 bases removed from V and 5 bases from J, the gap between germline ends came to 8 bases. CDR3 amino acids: CASSQESQYQPQHF. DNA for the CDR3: TGCGCCAGCAGCCAAGAGTCGCAGTATCAGCCCCAGCATTTT.